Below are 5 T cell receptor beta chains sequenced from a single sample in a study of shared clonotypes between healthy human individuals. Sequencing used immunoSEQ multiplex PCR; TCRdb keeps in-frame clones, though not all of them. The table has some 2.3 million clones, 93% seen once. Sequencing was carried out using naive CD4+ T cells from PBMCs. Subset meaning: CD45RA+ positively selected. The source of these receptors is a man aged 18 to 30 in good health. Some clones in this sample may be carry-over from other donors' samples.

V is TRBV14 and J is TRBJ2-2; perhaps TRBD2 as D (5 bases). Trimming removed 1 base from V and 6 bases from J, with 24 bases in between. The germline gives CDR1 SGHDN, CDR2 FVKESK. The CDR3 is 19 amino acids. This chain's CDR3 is CASSQGSRYRLAFPGELFF. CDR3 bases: TGTGCCAGCAGCCAAGGTAGTAGATATCGGCTAGCTTTTCCCGGGGAGCTGTTTTTT.

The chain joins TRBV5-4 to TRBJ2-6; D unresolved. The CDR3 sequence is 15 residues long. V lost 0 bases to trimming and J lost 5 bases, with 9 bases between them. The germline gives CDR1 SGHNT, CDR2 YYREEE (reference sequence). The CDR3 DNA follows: TGTGCCAGCAGCTTGGAAGGTTCTCGGGCCAACGTCCTGACTTTC. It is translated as CASSLEGSRANVLTF. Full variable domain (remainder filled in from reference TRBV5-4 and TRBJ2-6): ETGVTQSPTHLIKTRGQQVTLRCSSQSGHNTVSWYQQALGQGPQFIFQYYREEENGRGNFPPRFSGLQFPNYSSELNVNALELDDSALYLCASSLEGSRANVLTFGAGSRLTVL.

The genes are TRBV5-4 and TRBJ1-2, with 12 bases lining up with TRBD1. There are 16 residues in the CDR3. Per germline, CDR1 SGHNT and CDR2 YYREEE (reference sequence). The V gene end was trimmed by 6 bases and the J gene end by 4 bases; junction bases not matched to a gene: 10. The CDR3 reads CASTQGGQGATYGYTF. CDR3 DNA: TGTGCCAGCACCCAAGGGGGACAGGGGGCAACCTATGGCTACACCTTC.

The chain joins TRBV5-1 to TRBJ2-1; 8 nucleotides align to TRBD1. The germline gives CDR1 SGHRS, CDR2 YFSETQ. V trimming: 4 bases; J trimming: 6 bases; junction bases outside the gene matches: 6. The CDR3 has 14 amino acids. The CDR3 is CASSIWTGPNEQFF. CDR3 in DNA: TGCGCCAGCAGCATTTGGACAGGGCCCAATGAGCAGTTCTTC.

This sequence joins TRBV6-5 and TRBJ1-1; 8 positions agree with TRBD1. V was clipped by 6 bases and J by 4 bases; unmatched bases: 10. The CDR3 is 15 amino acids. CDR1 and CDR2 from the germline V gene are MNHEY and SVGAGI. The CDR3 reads CASSRPGQGPTEAFF. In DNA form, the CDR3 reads TGTGCCAGCAGCCGCCCCGGACAGGGACCCACTGAAGCTTTCTTT.